This T cell receptor beta chain is drawn from a study of CD8+CD57+ T cells in acquired aplastic anemia. In the study overall: CD4+ and CD8+ cells, once sorted, gave DNA averaging approximately 3.3 ug.

This clonotype was counted only a few times. As yet, its antigen is unknown. Findings and caveats of the study: Patients versus controls showed no significant CD8+ Simpson's diversity difference.

TCR beta VDJ and CDR3 profiles were obtained from a genomic DNA template. TCRdb reanalysed the reads using MiXCR and keeps one entry per CDR3 protein. The sample has 180,000 or so distinct CDR3 sequences; around 50% are singletons. All sequencing subjects had displayed CD8+CD57+ cell expansion on flow cytometry. Every one of the patients had aplastic anemia (severe, acquired). Trimming took 5 bases from V and 4 from J, leaving 9 bases between them. CDR1 and CDR2 (germline): DFQATT, SNEGSKA (reference sequence). The CDR3 runs to 11 residues. The gene calls are TRBV20-1 and TRBJ2-7, with D perhaps being TRBD1 or TRBD2 (5 bases each). The sample comprised sorted CD4+, CD8+, or CD8+CD57+ T cells (not recorded which) from PBMCs. The source is a human donor with aplastic anemia. The CDR3 region is CSALRGYEQYF. The CDR3 coding sequence is TGCAGTGCTCTGAGGGGATACGAGCAGTACTTC.